Sequencing of this T cell receptor (beta chain) was carried out in a study of OX40 agonist ivuxolimab in advanced cancers. As for the study in general: Dose-escalation patients had hepatocellular carcinoma, melanoma, renal cell or head and neck cancer.

V was cut by 0 bases and J by 8 bases, with 16 bases left in between. Germline V gene data show CDR1 as GTSNPN and CDR2 as SVGIG (reference sequence). This CDR3 spans 14 amino acids. Libraries were prepared by immunoSEQ multiplex PCR; TCRdb keeps only in-frame clonotypes and omits some of them. The table includes 65,000 to 70,000 clones, around 90% detected once. The clonotype was recovered from an adult with an advanced solid tumor such as melanoma, head and neck, liver or kidney cancer. The chain couples TRBV30 to TRBJ1-2; D gene ambiguous. The sequences come from CD4+ or CD8+ T cells sorted from blood, collected in a trial of the OX40 agonist ivuxolimab. The CDR3 reads CAWSVLSLSEGYTF. In nucleotides, the CDR3 is TGTGCCTGGAGTGTATTAAGTCTTAGTGAGGGCTACACCTTC.